These 29 T cell receptor beta chains came from one sample sequenced in a study of T cells after yellow fever vaccination. TCRdb itself ran the 5' RACE reads through MiXCR, one entry per CDR3 protein. Seen here are roughly 400,000 distinct CDR3 sequences, roughly a sixth observed once, and the top ten hold roughly a sixth. Source: PBMCs, taken before the yellow fever booster vaccination. The receptors stem from a man aged 18 to 35 who received the YFV17D yellow fever vaccine.

This clonotype was counted a few times. The rearrangement links TRBV6-2 or TRBV6-3 to TRBJ2-3; either TRBD1 or TRBD2 may supply D (6 bases each). Germline V gene sequence: CDR1 MNHEY, CDR2 SVGEGT. The CDR3 contains 16 residues. V gave up 6 bases and J gave up 2 bases, with 18 bases separating them. CDR3 protein: CASSSPVGGFTDTQYF. CDR3 DNA sequence: TGTGCCAGCAGCTCCCCCGTGGGGGGCTTCACAGATACGCAGTATTTT.

CDR3 bases: TGCGCCAGCAGCTTGGCCCTAGCGGGGGGAACCCAGTACTTC. Translating gives CASSLALAGGTQYF. The chain joins TRBV5-1 to TRBJ2-5; TRBD2 matches at 11 bases. The CDR3 sequence is 14 residues long. Germline CDR1 SGHRS, CDR2 YFSETQ. The trim removed 0 bases at V and 8 bases at J, leaving 3 bases unmatched. Using reference TRBV5-1 and TRBJ2-5 for the parts outside the CDR3, the full variable domain is KAGVTQTPRYLIKTRGQQVTLSCSPISGHRSVSWYQQTPGQGLQFLFEYFSETQRNKGNFPGRFSGRQFSNSRSEMNVSTLELGDSALYLCASSLALAGGTQYFGPGTRLLVL.

The rearrangement uses TRBV10-3 and TRBJ1-4; unclear D gene. Trimming removed 5 bases at V and 4 bases at J, with 8 bases between. This CDR3 region has 13 residues. CDR1 and CDR2 (germline): ENHRY, SYGVKD. CDR3 nucleotides: TGTGCCATCAGTCTCGGGGTTAATGAAAAACTGTTTTTT. Its translation is CAISLGVNEKLFF.

CDR3 in amino acids: CASSDRRPEGTGELFF. CDR3 bases: TGTGCCAGCAGCGACAGGAGGCCTGAGGGAACCGGGGAGCTGTTTTTT. The rearrangement joins TRBV7-9 to TRBJ2-2; D might be TRBD1 (6 bases). CDR1 and CDR2 from the germline V gene are SEHNR and FQNEAQ (reference sequence). This CDR3 spans 16 amino acids. V lost 5 bases to trimming and J lost 5 bases, with 18 bases between them.

The chain combines TRBV5-1 with TRBJ2-2, with D perhaps TRBD1 (5 bases). Germline V lookup: CDR1 SGHRS, CDR2 YFSETQ. The CDR3 runs to 13 residues. With 3 bases removed from V and 7 bases from J, the gap between germline ends came to 10 bases. CDR3 bases: TGCGCCAGCAGCTACCAGGGTGTCGGGGAGCTGTTTTTT. It is translated as CASSYQGVGELFF.

The V and J genes are TRBV7-6 and TRBJ2-1; D is unresolved. CDR1 is SGHVS and CDR2 is FNYEAQ in the germline V gene. The CDR3 is 12 residues long. The germline V and J ends were trimmed by 5 bases and 14 bases, with 16 bases remaining between them. The CDR3 nucleotides read TGTGCCAGCAGCCCCGTGGGGAAGGTGGAGTTCTTC. Protein product: CASSPVGKVEFF.

The chain carries TRBV6-5 and TRBJ2-5, with TRBD2 matching 15 bases. Trimming removed 7 bases from V and 5 bases from J; junction bases left unmatched: 14. The CDR3 extends over 18 amino acids. From germline, CDR1 is MNHEY and CDR2 SVGAGI. This CDR3 reads CASTRTSGGATLSETQYF. The CDR3 nucleotides read TGTGCCAGCACTCGGACTAGCGGGGGGGCTACCCTTTCTGAGACCCAGTACTTC.

The chain combines TRBV5-1 with TRBJ2-3, with 9 bases lining up with TRBD2. From germline, CDR1 is SGHRS and CDR2 YFSETQ. CDR3 length: 17 amino acids. V lost 5 bases, J lost 1 base, and 11 bases stayed unmatched. In DNA form, the CDR3 reads TGCGCCAGCAGTGCGGGTATAGCGGGGGCCGGCACAGATACGCAGTATTTT. Protein product: CASSAGIAGAGTDTQYF.

This clonotype occurred a few times. CDR3 region: CASSLARGRGDEQFF. CDR3 DNA sequence: TGTGCCAGCAGCTTAGCGCGGGGGCGCGGGGATGAGCAGTTCTTC. The rearrangement links TRBV7-8 to TRBJ2-1; D is perhaps TRBD2 (7 bases). Trimming cost V 0 bases and J 8 bases, with 14 bases left between them. The CDR3 has 15 amino acids. Germline V gives CDR1 SGHVS, CDR2 FQNEAQ.

The rearrangement links TRBV6-1 to TRBJ2-7; D may be TRBD2 (6 bases). V was cut by 7 bases and J by 6 bases, with 19 bases left in between. Germline-derived CDR1 and CDR2 are MNHNS and SASEGT. CDR3 length: 14 residues. The DNA of the CDR3 is TGTGCCAGCATCTCGGGACTTCCTCGCTCCGAGCAGTACTTC. It encodes CASISGLPRSEQYF.

The chain joins TRBV20-1 to TRBJ2-3, with 7 bases matching TRBD1. The junction had 5 bases not matched to a gene; V was cut back by 3 bases and J by 2 bases. This CDR3 comprises 14 residues. Germline V gene data show CDR1 as DFQATT and CDR2 as SNEGSKA (reference sequence). The CDR3 DNA sequence: TGCAGTGCTAGGCGCGACAGGGACACAGATACGCAGTATTTT. This sequence encodes CSARRDRDTDTQYF.

V usage is TRBV6-4 and J usage is TRBJ2-7; D might be TRBD2 (7 bases). V was clipped by 9 bases and J by 2 bases, with 14 bases between them. CDR1 and CDR2 from the germline V gene are MRHNA and SNTAGT. This CDR3 has 13 residues. The CDR3, as DNA: TGTGCCAGAGGGGGGGGAAAGACCTACGAGCAGTACTTC. Translating it yields CARGGGKTYEQYF.

This clonotype has more than one count but fewer than ten. The junction and the germline gene differ at one end; a read error may be behind it. The chain recombines TRBV7-3 with TRBJ1-5; D not resolved. The CDR3 runs 17 residues. CDR1 is SGHTA, CDR2 FQGTGA, per germline. CDR3 sequence: CASSTPERLGGNPPQHF. For the CDR3, the DNA is TGTGCCAGCAGCACCCCTGAGCGGCTGGGAGGAAATCCGCCCCAGCATTTT.

The chain carries TRBV6-5 and TRBJ2-7; D is uncertain. V lost 2 bases to trimming and J lost 4 bases, with 15 bases between them. The CDR3 extends over 15 amino acids. Germline-derived CDR1 and CDR2 are MNHEY and SVGAGI. The CDR3 region has the DNA TGTGCCAGCAGTTACGGAGCAAGTTCAGTTTACGAGCAGTACGTC. Protein: CASSYGASSVYEQYV.

This clonotype appeared a few times. V usage is TRBV7-9 and J usage is TRBJ1-2; no firm D call. Trimming removed 2 bases at V and 8 bases at J, with 12 bases between. Germline V CDR1 and CDR2: SEHNR, FQNEAQ (reference sequence). The CDR3 sequence is 13 residues long. CDR3 sequence (DNA): TGTGCCAGCAGCTTACGTTTGTCAGACGGCTACACCTTC. Its translation is CASSLRLSDGYTF.

In its sample, this clonotype was seen a few times. J is TRBJ1-2 and V is TRBV29-1; D gene uncertain. The CDR3 spans 12 residues. V was cut by 1 base and J by 5 bases, with 8 bases left in between. Germline V gene lookup returns CDR1 SQVTM and CDR2 ANQGSEA. The CDR3: CSVEGPKYGYTF. The CDR3 DNA reads TGCAGCGTTGAAGGCCCAAAGTATGGCTACACCTTC.

The chain is built from TRBV27 and TRBJ1-2; D not resolved. The V and J ends lost 3 bases and 8 bases respectively, with 13 bases between them. Germline V gene data show CDR1 as MNHEY and CDR2 as SMNVEV (reference sequence). This CDR3 has 13 amino acids. This CDR3 reads CASSFDGQRGYTF. DNA of the CDR3: TGTGCCAGCAGTTTCGATGGCCAGCGCGGCTACACCTTC.

V and J are TRBV10-3 and TRBJ1-1, with unresolved D. Trimming took off 8 bases at V and 0 bases at J, with 10 bases between the two ends. The CDR3 contains 13 residues. Germline CDR1 reads ENHRY; CDR2 reads SYGVKD. CDR3 protein: CAIHPGLNTEAFF. The DNA of the CDR3 is TGTGCCATCCACCCAGGCCTGAACACTGAAGCTTTCTTT.

The chain carries TRBV4-3 and TRBJ2-5; TRBD1 matches 10 bases. Germline V lookup: CDR1 LGHNA, CDR2 YSLEER. V lost 1 base to trimming and J lost 5 bases; unmatched junction nucleotides: 4. The CDR3 runs 15 residues. The CDR3 DNA reads TGCGCCAGCAGCCAAGGGACAGGGGGTAGTGAGACCCAGTACTTC. Translating gives CASSQGTGGSETQYF.

The chain uses TRBV10-3 and TRBJ2-5, with 11 bases lining up with TRBD2. Germline-derived CDR1 and CDR2 are ENHRY and SYGVKD. CDR3 length: 13 amino acids. Trimming removed 7 bases from V and 4 bases from J; junction bases left unmatched: 2. CDR3 bases: TGTGCCATCAAAGGGACTAGCGGAGAGACCCAGTACTTC. Translating gives CAIKGTSGETQYF.

This clonotype was seen only a few times. The chain joins TRBV4-1 to TRBJ2-1; 7 bases are a match to TRBD1. This CDR3 region has 14 residues. CDR1 is MGHRA and CDR2 is YSYEKL in the germline V gene. J lost 7 bases, V lost 5 bases, and 8 bases had no gene match. The CDR3 bases are TGCGCCAGCAGCACCCGGGACAGTAGGAATGAGCAGTTCTTC. Encoded protein: CASSTRDSRNEQFF.

This rearrangement joins TRBV3-1 to TRBJ2-3; the D is unclear. This CDR3 contains 13 residues. Germline V gives CDR1 LGHDT, CDR2 YNNKEL (reference sequence). The ends were cut back, 1 base at V and 5 bases at J, with 7 bases in the middle. The DNA for the CDR3 is TGTGCCAGCAGCCAAGCCTTGGGAGATACGCAGTATTTT. Translated, it gives CASSQALGDTQYF.

This clonotype was counted between two and nine times. The chain employs TRBV7-2 and TRBJ2-1; D unresolved. The CDR3 is 16 residues long. Germline CDR1 is SGHTA and CDR2 is FQGNSA. The V and J ends lost 5 bases and 0 bases respectively, with 14 bases between them. This chain's CDR3 is CASSRDGASSYNEQFF. CDR3 coding DNA: TGTGCCAGCAGCCGTGACGGCGCGAGCTCCTACAATGAGCAGTTCTTC.

V gene TRBV3-1 combines with J gene TRBJ2-7, with D possibly TRBD1 on 5 matching bases. V shed 4 bases and J shed 3 bases, with 10 bases lying between them. The CDR3 length is 13 residues. In germline, CDR1 is LGHDT, CDR2 YNNKEL (reference sequence). The CDR3 spells CASSRGAGYEQYV. CDR3 coding DNA: TGTGCCAGCAGCCGGGGCGCCGGCTACGAGCAGTACGTC.

This clonotype was found a few times. This chain connects TRBV3-1 to TRBJ1-1; D is uncertain. Germline CDR1 and CDR2: LGHDT and YNNKEL (reference sequence). Trimming took off 4 bases at V and 1 base at J, with 13 bases between the two ends. The CDR3 is made up of 15 amino acids. CDR3 bases: TGTGCCAGCAGCCTGGTTGGCCGGGGGAACACTGAAGCTTTCTTT. This sequence encodes CASSLVGRGNTEAFF.

Only a few counts were recorded for this clonotype. The chain combines TRBV10-1 with TRBJ1-1, with unresolved D. From germline, CDR1 is WNHNN and CDR2 SYGVQD (reference sequence). The CDR3 contains 13 residues. The V end was cut by 5 bases, the J end by 3 bases, with 10 bases between. CDR3 sequence reads: CASSRAWDTEAFF. CDR3 coding DNA: TGCGCCAGCAGTAGGGCCTGGGACACTGAAGCTTTCTTT.

V gene TRBV24-1 combines with J gene TRBJ2-2, with D tentatively TRBD1 (8 bases). CDR3 length equals 16 residues. CDR1 and CDR2 (germline): KGHDR, SFDVKD. Trimming stripped 3 bases from V and 6 bases from J, with 16 bases between. The CDR3 DNA is TGTGCCACCAGTGATCCCGGACAGGGAGGGGCCGGGGAGCTGTTTTTT. This sequence encodes CATSDPGQGGAGELFF.

This CDR3 reads CASSERGGPDTQYF. Written as DNA, the CDR3 is TGTGCCAGCAGTGAAAGGGGAGGGCCAGATACGCAGTATTTT. This chain connects TRBV6-1 to TRBJ2-3, with 7 bases lining up with TRBD2. V lost 2 bases, J lost 4 bases, and 3 bases stayed unmatched. This CDR3 has 14 residues. The germline V gene has CDR1 MNHNS and CDR2 SASEGT.

This clonotype was detected a few times. The chain couples TRBV7-2 to TRBJ2-7; D gene ambiguous. This CDR3 region has 14 residues. The germline V gene has CDR1 SGHTA and CDR2 FQGNSA. Trimming left V 1 base short and J 0 bases short, with 7 bases between. The CDR3: CASSLGGVSYEQYF. In DNA form, the CDR3 reads TGTGCCAGCAGCTTAGGGGGTGTCTCCTACGAGCAGTACTTC.